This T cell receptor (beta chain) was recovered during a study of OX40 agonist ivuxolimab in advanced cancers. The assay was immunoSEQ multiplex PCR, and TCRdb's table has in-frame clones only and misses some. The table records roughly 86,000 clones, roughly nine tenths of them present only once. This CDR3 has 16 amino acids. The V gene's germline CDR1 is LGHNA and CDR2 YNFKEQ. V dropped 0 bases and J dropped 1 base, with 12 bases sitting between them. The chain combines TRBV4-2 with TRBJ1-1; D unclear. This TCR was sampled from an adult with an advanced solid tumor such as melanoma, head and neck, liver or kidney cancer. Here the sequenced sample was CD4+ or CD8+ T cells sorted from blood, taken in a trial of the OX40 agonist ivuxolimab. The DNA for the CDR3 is TGTGCCAGCAGCCAAGATCGAGGAGGACCGAACACTGAAGCTTTCTTT. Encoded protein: CASSQDRGGPNTEAFF.